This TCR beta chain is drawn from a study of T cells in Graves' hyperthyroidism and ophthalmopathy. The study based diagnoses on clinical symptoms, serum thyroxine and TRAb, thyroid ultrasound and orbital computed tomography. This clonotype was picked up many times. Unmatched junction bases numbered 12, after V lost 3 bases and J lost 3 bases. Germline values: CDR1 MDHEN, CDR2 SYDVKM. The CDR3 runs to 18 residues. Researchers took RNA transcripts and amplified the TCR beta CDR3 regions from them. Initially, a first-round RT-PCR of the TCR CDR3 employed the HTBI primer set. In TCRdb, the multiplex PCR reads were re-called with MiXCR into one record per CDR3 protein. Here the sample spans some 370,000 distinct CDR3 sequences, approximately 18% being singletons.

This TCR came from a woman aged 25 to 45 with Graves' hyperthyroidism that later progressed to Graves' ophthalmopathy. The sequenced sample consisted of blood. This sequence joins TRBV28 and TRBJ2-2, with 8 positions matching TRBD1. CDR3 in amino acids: CASSFLGQGAWDTGELFF. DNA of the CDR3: TGTGCCAGCAGTTTTCTCGGTCAGGGGGCTTGGGACACCGGGGAGCTGTTTTTT.